These T cell receptor beta chains were read from a single sample in a study of cytomegalovirus exposure and HLA in healthy donors. TCRdb's copy holds only in-frame clones and misses some; the assay was immunoSEQ multiplex PCR. The sample yields almost 200,000 clones, 80% to 90% seen once. The source material was PBMCs. The receptors were sampled from a woman aged 25 to 39 in good health and CMV-seronegative. Each CDR3 is given with its conserved first and last residue. The D gene is left open where the match is weak. Some rows have no size entry. The others give once, few or many, or a class for an expanded clone.

>few|TRBV11-2|.|TRBJ1-5
TGTGCCAGCAGCTTAGCACCGGGTGTCAGCAATCAGCCCCAGCATTTT
CASSLAPGVSNQPQHF
>.|TRBV7-3|TRBD1|TRBJ2-7
TGTGCCAGCAGCTTAAGTACAGGGGAATACGAGCAGTACTTC
CASSLSTGEYEQYF
>.|TRBV9|.|TRBJ2-2
TGTGCCAGCAGCGTAGCAGTCAACACCGGGGAGCTGTTTTTT
CASSVAVNTGELFF
>few|TRBV14|.|TRBJ2-5
TGTGCCAGCAGCCAAGATTACGACAGGACCCAGTACTTC
CASSQDYDRTQYF
>.|TRBV5-1|.|TRBJ2-7
TGCGCCAGCAGCTTGGCCGCGGAGTCGGGCGAGCAGTACTTC
CASSLAAESGEQYF
>.|TRBV9|TRBD1|TRBJ2-7
TGTGCCAGCAGCGTAGCCGGGACAGCCGTGTACGAGCAGTACTTC
CASSVAGTAVYEQYF
>.|TRBV6-5|.|TRBJ2-5
TGTGCCAGCAGTTACAGGAGAGAGACCCAGTACTTC
CASSYRRETQYF
>.|TRBV6-1|.|TRBJ2-1
TGTGCCAGCAGTGCGGGGGACGGCTACAATGAGCAGTTCTTC
CASSAGDGYNEQFF
>.|TRBV7-2|.|TRBJ2-7
TGTGCCAGCAGCTTAGATCCGGGGTACTCCTACGAGCAGTACTTC
CASSLDPGYSYEQYF
>.|TRBV6-5|.|TRBJ1-6
TGTGCCAGCAGTTCCGAGATTAATTCACCCCTCCACTTT
CASSSEINSPLHF
>once|TRBV30|TRBD1|TRBJ2-3
TGTGCCTGGCGGGGCAGGGGGCCCACAGATACGCAGTATTTT
CAWRGRGPTDTQYF
>.|TRBV14|.|TRBJ2-1
TGTGCCAGCAGCCAGCTTACTCGTGAGCAGTTCTTC
CASSQLTREQFF
>.|TRBV15|.|TRBJ1-5
TGTGCCACCGCACAGGGTTCTCCTATCGTTAGCAATCAGCCCCAGCATTTT
CATAQGSPIVSNQPQHF
>.|TRBV6-6|TRBD2|TRBJ2-3
TGTGCCAGCAGTACAAAGCGGGAGGAGACAGATACGCAGTATTTT
CASSTKREETDTQYF
>.|TRBV6-6|.|TRBJ1-3
TGTGCCAGCAGTTACTCGAGCGGAAACACCATATATTTT
CASSYSSGNTIYF
>.|TRBV7-9|.|TRBJ2-1
TGTGCCAGCAGCTTAGCATCCGGGTCGGGAAATGAGCAGTTCTTC
CASSLASGSGNEQFF
>.|TRBV5-5|.|TRBJ2-1
TGTGCCAGCAGCAAGCTAGGGGGCTACAATGAGCAGTTCTTC
CASSKLGGYNEQFF
>.|TRBV6-5|.|TRBJ2-7
TGTGCCAGCAGTAGATTGGACACGTCCTACGAGCAGTACTTC
CASSRLDTSYEQYF
>.|TRBV5-1|TRBD1|TRBJ2-1
TGCGCCAGCAGTCTCCTCGGCGCCGGGACAGGGAATGAGCAGTTCTTC
CASSLLGAGTGNEQFF
>.|TRBV27|TRBD1|TRBJ1-2
TGTGCCTCCCGGAGACAGGGCTACTATGGCTACACCTTC
CASRRQGYYGYTF
>.|TRBV9|TRBD1|TRBJ2-7
TGTGCCAGCAGCGTAGGAGGACAGGGGACCTACGAGCAGTACTTC
CASSVGGQGTYEQYF
>.|TRBV2|TRBD1|TRBJ1-4
TGTGCCAGCAGTGGGGGGACAGGGGGCGTCGGGGAAAAACTGTTTTTT
CASSGGTGGVGEKLFF
>.|TRBV2|TRBD2|TRBJ2-7
TGTGCCAGCAGTTACAAGGGACTAGCGGGACACTACGAGCAGTACTTC
CASSYKGLAGHYEQYF
>.|TRBV10-3|.|TRBJ2-7
TGTGCCATCAGTGGTGGAGGGACAGCACAGTACGAGCAGTACTTC
CAISGGGTAQYEQYF
>.|TRBV6-5|.|TRBJ1-3
TGTGCCAGCAGTTACTCGTCTGCTGGAAACACCATATATTTT
CASSYSSAGNTIYF
>once|TRBV19|TRBD1|TRBJ1-4
TGTGCCAGTAGTGACGACAGGGGGTCAACTAATGAAAAACTGTTTTTT
CASSDDRGSTNEKLFF
>.|TRBV2|TRBD1|TRBJ2-7
TGTGCCAGCAGCGGAGACAGGGGTGGGTCCTACGAGCAGTACTTC
CASSGDRGGSYEQYF
>few|TRBV6-4|TRBD2|TRBJ2-3
TGTGCCAGCAGTGACTCTAGCGGGGCCACAGATACGCAGTATTTT
CASSDSSGATDTQYF
>.|TRBV4-2|TRBD2|TRBJ2-3
TGTGCCAGCGCGAGCGGGGACCCCAACGGGGATACGCAGTATTTT
CASASGDPNGDTQYF
>.|TRBV6-6|TRBD1|TRBJ1-1
TGTGCCAGCGGTCTACAGGGGAGGAACACTGAAGCTTTCTTT
CASGLQGRNTEAFF
>.|TRBV30|.|TRBJ1-1
TGTGCCTGGAAGGGGGTCCAGGGGATAGCTTTCTTT
CAWKGVQGIAFF
>.|TRBV2|.|TRBJ2-7
TGTGCCAGCCGACGGGGGTCCTACGAGCAGTACTTC
CASRRGSYEQYF
>.|TRBV19|.|TRBJ1-2
TGTGCCAGTAGTATAGGGCGGAACTATGGCTACACCTTC
CASSIGRNYGYTF
>once|TRBV11-2|TRBD1|TRBJ1-1
TGTGCCAGCAGCTCGGACAGGGGGACTGAAGCTTTCTTT
CASSSDRGTEAFF
>.|TRBV6-6|.|TRBJ1-1
TGTGCCAGCAGTTACTTTATCGACAGGTCGAGTACTGAAGCTTTCTTT
CASSYFIDRSSTEAFF
>.|TRBV5-1|TRBD1|TRBJ2-1
TGCGCCAGCAGCTTAGCGACAGGGCTTTCAATGAATGAGCAGTTCTTC
CASSLATGLSMNEQFF
>.|TRBV5-1|TRBD1|TRBJ2-7
TGCGCCAGCAGCTCTTACACAGGGGGCTTATTCTACGAGCAGTACTTC
CASSSYTGGLFYEQYF
>.|TRBV19|TRBD2|TRBJ2-1
TGTGCCAGTACCAAAAGGGCGGGACTAGTTGTTAGTGAGCAGTTCTTC
CASTKRAGLVVSEQFF
>.|TRBV6-1|TRBD1|TRBJ1-1
TGTGCCAGCAGTGGTCGGGACAGGGGTATCGCTGAAGCTTTCTTT
CASSGRDRGIAEAFF
>.|TRBV7-7|TRBD1|TRBJ2-5
TGTGCCAGCAGCACGCAGGGGGCTGGAGAGACCCAGTACTTC
CASSTQGAGETQYF
>once|TRBV6-5|.|TRBJ2-2
TGTGCCAGCAGTTCGACTTCCCTGGGTAGCGGGGAGCTGTTTTTT
CASSSTSLGSGELFF
>.|TRBV5-4|.|TRBJ2-5
TGTGCCAGCAGCGCGACAGGTGAAGAGACCCAGTACTTC
CASSATGEETQYF
>.|TRBV27|.|TRBJ2-3
TGTGCCAGCAGGGCCCTTGGGACTTTCCGCACAGATACGCAGTATTTT
CASRALGTFRTDTQYF
>.|TRBV19|TRBD1|TRBJ1-6
TGTGCCAGTATCCCCCCGACCGGGACAGGGGGCGGGTCCTATAATTCACCCCTCCACTTT
CASIPPTGTGGGSYNSPLHF
>.|TRBV6-1|TRBD2|TRBJ2-7
TGTGCCAGCAGCCTAGCGGGAGGGCCAAACGAGCAGTACTTC
CASSLAGGPNEQYF
>once|TRBV7-9|.|TRBJ1-5
TGTGCCAGCAGCGTCTTTAATCAGCCCCAGCATTTT
CASSVFNQPQHF
>.|TRBV28|.|TRBJ2-7
TGTGCCAGCAGTGTTAATCCTAGCTACGAGCAGTACTTC
CASSVNPSYEQYF
>.|TRBV29-1|TRBD2|TRBJ2-3
TGCACCGGGGGGGAAACAGATACGCAGTATTTT
CTGGETDTQYF
>.|TRBV5-1|TRBD1|TRBJ1-1
TGCGCCAGCAGCCCTAAGGGGCAGGGGGGCGCTGAAGCTTTCTTT
CASSPKGQGGAEAFF
>few|TRBV25-1|TRBD2|TRBJ2-7
TGTGCCAGCAGTGAATCGGGAGGGCCCGCCTACGAGCAGTACTTC
CASSESGGPAYEQYF
>.|TRBV28|.|TRBJ2-7
TGTGCCAGCAGCCCGGGGGGCCCCCTGGACGAGCAGTACTTC
CASSPGGPLDEQYF
>few|TRBV5-4|TRBD1|TRBJ2-7
TGTGCCAGCAGCTTGGGCCTACAGGGGTCATTCATAAAGCAGTACTTC
CASSLGLQGSFIKQYF
>.|TRBV30|TRBD1|TRBJ1-2
TGTGCCTGCATACAGGGGGACTATGGCTACACCTTC
CACIQGDYGYTF
>.|TRBV30|.|TRBJ1-5
TGTGCCTGGAGTGTACAGGGCGGCCAGCCCCAGCATTTT
CAWSVQGGQPQHF
>.|TRBV30|.|TRBJ2-2
TGTGCCTGGAGTAGGGGTCGGAACACCGGGGAGCTGTTTTTT
CAWSRGRNTGELFF